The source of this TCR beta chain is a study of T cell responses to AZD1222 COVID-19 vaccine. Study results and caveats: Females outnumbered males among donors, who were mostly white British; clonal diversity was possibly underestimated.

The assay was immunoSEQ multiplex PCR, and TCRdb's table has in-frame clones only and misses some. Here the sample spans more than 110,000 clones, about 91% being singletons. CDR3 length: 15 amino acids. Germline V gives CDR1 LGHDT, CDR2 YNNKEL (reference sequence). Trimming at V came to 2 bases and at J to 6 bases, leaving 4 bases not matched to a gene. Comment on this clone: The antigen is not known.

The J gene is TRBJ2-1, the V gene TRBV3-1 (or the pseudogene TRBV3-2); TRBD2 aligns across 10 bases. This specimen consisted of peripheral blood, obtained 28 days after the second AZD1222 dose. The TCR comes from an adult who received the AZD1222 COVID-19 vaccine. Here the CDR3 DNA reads TGTGCCAGCAGCCAAAGCACTAGCGGGACCAATGAGCAGTTCTTC. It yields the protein CASSQSTSGTNEQFF.